These 7 T cell receptor beta chains were all obtained from the same sample, sequenced in a study of blood T cell repertoires in COVID-19. TCRdb keeps only in-frame clones here, not all; method: immunoSEQ multiplex PCR. The data contain about 240,000 clones, roughly four fifths of them singletons. Input material: peripheral blood. Receptors were obtained from a young man who had recovered from COVID-19.

This chain joins TRBV7-8 and TRBJ1-2, with 7 positions matching TRBD1. The CDR3 spans 14 residues. With 5 bases clipped from V and 8 bases from J, the junction kept 11 bases outside the gene matches. Germline values: CDR1 SGHVS, CDR2 FQNEAQ. Written as DNA, the CDR3 is TGTGCCAGCAGCCGAGAAGGGGGCGCTAAGGGCTACACCTTC. This encodes CASSREGGAKGYTF.

The gene calls are TRBV27 and TRBJ2-2, with 11 positions matching TRBD2. Unmatched junction bases numbered 12, after V lost 0 bases and J lost 3 bases. This CDR3 has 20 amino acids. Germline V gene lookup returns CDR1 MNHEY and CDR2 SMNVEV (reference sequence). CDR3 in amino acids: CASSLSGPSGGIVYTGELFF. CDR3 DNA: TGTGCCAGCAGTTTATCGGGGCCTAGCGGGGGGATAGTGTACACCGGGGAGCTGTTTTTT.

The rearrangement joins TRBV7-3 to TRBJ1-6, with 7 bases that match TRBD1. The CDR3 extends over 15 amino acids. V gave up 3 bases and J gave up 4 bases; unmatched junction bases: 3. The germline gives CDR1 SGHTA, CDR2 FQGTGA. DNA of the CDR3: TGTGCCAGCAGCTTGTCGGGACAGTATAATTCACCCCTCCACTTT. It encodes CASSLSGQYNSPLHF.

The rearrangement joins TRBV7-8 to TRBJ2-5; a weak D match, TRBD1 (6 bases). V gave up 5 bases and J gave up 6 bases, with 16 bases separating them. Germline lookup yields CDR1 SGHVS and CDR2 FQNEAQ. The CDR3 sequence is 14 residues long. The CDR3 DNA sequence: TGTGCCAGCAGCCGTTACAGGGTTCGACAGACCCAGTACTTC. Translated, it gives CASSRYRVRQTQYF.

V gene TRBV19 combines with J gene TRBJ2-7, with 9 bases that match TRBD1. Germline assignment: CDR1 LNHDA and CDR2 SQIVND (reference sequence). With V trimmed by 3 bases and J by 2 bases, 11 bases remained unmatched. The CDR3 is 17 amino acids. CDR3 coding DNA: TGTGCCAGTAGTATGAGTGGTAGTGGGGACAGGGCCTACGAGCAGTACTTC. The encoded protein is CASSMSGSGDRAYEQYF.

CDR3 sequence reads: CASSSEQGHSGDGYTF. The CDR3 nucleotides read TGTGCCAGCAGCTCAGAGCAGGGGCATTCGGGTGATGGCTACACCTTC. The chain has TRBV13 and TRBJ1-2, with a weak D call TRBD1 (6 bases). Germline loops: CDR1 PRHDT, CDR2 FYEKMQ (reference sequence). V lost 4 bases and J 6 bases, leaving 21 bases between the germline ends. The CDR3 extends over 16 amino acids.

The V gene is TRBV6-1, the J gene TRBJ1-3; D is undetermined. V was trimmed by 3 bases and J by 0 bases, leaving 9 bases between them. Germline lookup yields CDR1 MNHNS and CDR2 SASEGT. CDR3 size: 15 residues. The CDR3, as DNA: TGTGCCAGCAGTGATATGGGCCTCTCTGGAAACACCATATATTTT. Translated: CASSDMGLSGNTIYF.